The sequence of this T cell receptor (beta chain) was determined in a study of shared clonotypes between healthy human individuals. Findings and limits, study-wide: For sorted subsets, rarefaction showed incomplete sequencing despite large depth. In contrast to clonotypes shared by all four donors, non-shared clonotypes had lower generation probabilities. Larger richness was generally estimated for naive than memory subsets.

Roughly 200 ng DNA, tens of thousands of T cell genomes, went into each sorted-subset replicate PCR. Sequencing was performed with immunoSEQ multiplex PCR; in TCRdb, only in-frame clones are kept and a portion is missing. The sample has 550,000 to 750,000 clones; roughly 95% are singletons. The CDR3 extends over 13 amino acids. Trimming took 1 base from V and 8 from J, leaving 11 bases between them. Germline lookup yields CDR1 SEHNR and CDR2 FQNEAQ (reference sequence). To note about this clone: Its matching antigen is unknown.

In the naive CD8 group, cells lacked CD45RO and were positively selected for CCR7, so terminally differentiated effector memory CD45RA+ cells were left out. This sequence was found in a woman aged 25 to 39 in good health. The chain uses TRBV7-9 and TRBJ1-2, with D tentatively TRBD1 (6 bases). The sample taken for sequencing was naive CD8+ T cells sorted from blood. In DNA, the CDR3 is TGTGCCAGCAGCTTAGGGACAGAACGCGGCTACACCTTC. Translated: CASSLGTERGYTF.